These 13 T cell receptor beta chains share one sample of origin, sequenced in a study of T cells after yellow fever vaccination. TCRdb processed the 5' RACE reads anew with MiXCR; each CDR3 protein has one entry. The repertoire has hundreds of thousands of distinct CDR3 sequences, approximately 19% of them found once; the top ten carry 15% to 20%. Sample: PBMCs, taken before the yellow fever booster vaccination. The origin of the receptors is a man between 18 and 29 years old who received the YFV17D yellow fever vaccine.

V and J are TRBV4-3 and TRBJ2-1; tentative D call: TRBD1 (6 bases). In germline, CDR1 is LGHNA, CDR2 YSLEER. The V gene lost 0 bases and the J gene lost 10 bases, with 16 bases spanning the gap. The CDR3 loop spans 15 amino acids. CDR3 sequence: CASSQDLGARGEQFF. CDR3 DNA sequence: TGCGCCAGCAGCCAAGATCTGGGGGCACGAGGCGAGCAGTTCTTC.

This sequence joins TRBV7-8 and TRBJ2-4; D gene uncertain. The CDR3 spans 14 residues. Deletions cut 4 bases from V and 0 bases from J, with 7 bases between. Germline V CDR1 and CDR2: SGHVS, FQNEAQ. This CDR3 is CASSSVVAKNIQYF. The CDR3 DNA reads TGTGCCAGCAGCTCCGTAGTAGCCAAAAACATTCAGTACTTC.

V is TRBV7-2 and J is TRBJ1-2; 8 bases map to TRBD1. This CDR3 has 15 residues. Germline V gene data show CDR1 as SGHTA and CDR2 as FQGNSA. V was clipped by 5 bases and J by 1 base; unmatched bases: 6. Written as DNA, the CDR3 is TGTGCCAGCAGCACACGGACAGGGTATAACTATGGCTACACCTTC. Its protein is CASSTRTGYNYGYTF.

V gene TRBV20-1 combines with J gene TRBJ1-2; TRBD1 is a possible D gene (6 bases). V shed 3 bases and J shed 0 bases, with 11 bases lying between them. The CDR3 is 14 amino acids. Germline V lookup: CDR1 DFQATT, CDR2 SNEGSKA (reference sequence). CDR3 loop: CSASRDTANYGYTF. The CDR3 bases are TGCAGTGCTAGTAGGGACACAGCTAACTATGGCTACACCTTC.

This chain uses TRBV7-2 with TRBJ1-1; tentatively, D is TRBD1 (6 bases). The V end lost 1 base, the J end lost 0 bases, and 12 bases lay between the germline ends. CDR1 is SGHTA, CDR2 FQGNSA, per germline. The CDR3 extends over 16 amino acids. CDR3 in DNA: TGTGCCAGCAGCTTAGGTGGGGGCCGATTGAACACTGAAGCTTTCTTT. This codes for CASSLGGGRLNTEAFF.

V usage is TRBV3-1 and J usage is TRBJ1-2; a possible D gene is TRBD1 (5 bases). The germline CDR1 and CDR2 sequences are LGHDT and YNNKEL (reference sequence). Trimming took 3 bases from V and 8 from J, leaving 10 bases between them. The CDR3 is 12 residues long. The CDR3 is CASSQRGSGYTF. In DNA, the CDR3 is TGTGCCAGCAGCCAGAGGGGATCGGGCTACACCTTC. The full variable domain, in which reference TRBV3-1 and TRBJ1-2 provide the parts outside the CDR3, is DTAVSQTPKYLVTQMGNDKSIKCEQNLGHDTMYWYKQDSKKFLKIMFSYNNKELIINETVPNRFSPKSPDKAHLNLHINSLELGDSAVYFCASSQRGSGYTFGSGTRLTVV.

This clonotype was detected only a few times. The chain recombines TRBV5-1 with TRBJ1-1; 8 nucleotides match TRBD1. J lost 4 bases, V lost 4 bases, and 6 bases had no gene match. CDR3 size: 14 residues. Germline-derived CDR1 and CDR2 are SGHRS and YFSETQ. In DNA, the CDR3 is TGCGCCAGCAGCGGCAGGGGGCATGGCACTGAAGCTTTCTTT. This translates into CASSGRGHGTEAFF.

This clonotype occurred many times. This chain connects TRBV5-6 to TRBJ1-2; the D gene is possibly TRBD1 (6 bases). The V end lost 0 bases, the J end lost 2 bases, and 8 bases lay between the germline ends. The germline CDR1 and CDR2 sequences are SGHDT and YYEEEE. The CDR3 runs to 14 residues. The CDR3 DNA reads as TGTGCCAGCAGCTTGGTCCAGGGGAACTATGGCTACACCTTC. It yields the protein CASSLVQGNYGYTF.

The rearrangement links TRBV7-2 to TRBJ2-3, with a tentative D call TRBD1 (6 bases). Per the germline V gene, CDR1 is SGHTA and CDR2 is FQGNSA. Trimming removed 1 base at V and 4 bases at J, with 12 bases between. The CDR3 runs to 15 residues. CDR3 nucleotide sequence: TGTGCCAGCAGCTTAGACGGACAGTCCCCAGATACGCAGTATTTT. This gives the protein CASSLDGQSPDTQYF.

This clonotype has just a few counts. The chain joins TRBV6-5 to TRBJ2-7, with D perhaps TRBD2 (5 bases). This CDR3 has 12 amino acids. The germline V gene encodes CDR1 MNHEY and CDR2 SVGAGI. V gave up 5 bases and J gave up 6 bases, with 11 bases separating them. DNA of the CDR3: TGTGCCAGCAGTAGCTCCAGCGGCGAGCAGTACGTC. It yields the protein CASSSSSGEQYV.

This clonotype has just a few counts. The chain combines TRBV9 with TRBJ2-1, with D unresolved. The CDR3 is 12 residues long. Trimming cost V 0 bases and J 8 bases, with 6 bases left between them. CDR1 and CDR2 from the germline V gene are SGDLS and YYNGEE. CDR3 sequence: CASSVVFYEQFF. The CDR3 nucleotides are TGTGCCAGCAGCGTAGTCTTCTATGAGCAGTTCTTC.

This clonotype came up a few times. The chain recombines TRBV4-1 with TRBJ2-2; D gene ambiguous. In germline, CDR1 is MGHRA, CDR2 YSYEKL. This CDR3 comprises 16 residues. With 0 bases removed from V and 3 bases from J, the gap between germline ends came to 11 bases. For the CDR3, the DNA is TGCGCCAGCAGCCAAGATATCGGCGGAGACACCGGGGAGCTGTTTTTT. Residues: CASSQDIGGDTGELFF.

The V call is TRBV4-3, the J call TRBJ1-4; a weak D match, TRBD1 (5 bases). Germline V lookup: CDR1 LGHNA, CDR2 YSLEER. The CDR3 runs 16 residues. Trimming stripped 3 bases from V and 9 bases from J, with 20 bases between. DNA of the CDR3: TGCGCCAGCAGCCAGGGGGAGACACGGCCGGTGAAAAAACTGTTTTTT. It yields the protein CASSQGETRPVKKLFF.